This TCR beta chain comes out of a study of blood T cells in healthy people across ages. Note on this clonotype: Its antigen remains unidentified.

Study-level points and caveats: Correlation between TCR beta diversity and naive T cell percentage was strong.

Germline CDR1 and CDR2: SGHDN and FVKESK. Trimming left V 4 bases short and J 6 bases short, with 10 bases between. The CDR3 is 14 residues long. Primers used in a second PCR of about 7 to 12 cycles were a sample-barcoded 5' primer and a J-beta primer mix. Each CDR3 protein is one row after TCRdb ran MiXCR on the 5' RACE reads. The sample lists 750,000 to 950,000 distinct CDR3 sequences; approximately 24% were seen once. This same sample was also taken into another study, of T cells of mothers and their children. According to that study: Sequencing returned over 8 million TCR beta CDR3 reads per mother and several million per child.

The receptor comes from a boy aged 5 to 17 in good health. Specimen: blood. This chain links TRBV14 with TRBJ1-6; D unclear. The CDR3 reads CASSRTPINSPLHF. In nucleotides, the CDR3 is TGTGCCAGCAGCCGGACGCCCATTAATTCACCCCTCCACTTT.